This T cell receptor (beta chain) was sequenced during a study of T-cell memory formation after mild COVID-19. Whole-study context: Largely donor-specific sequence clusters came from two donors.

This clonotype was seen only once. The CDR3 loop spans 16 amino acids. V dropped 1 base and J dropped 3 bases, with 15 bases sitting between them. Germline V gene data show CDR1 as SEHNR and CDR2 as FQNEAQ (reference sequence). TCR alpha and TCR beta cDNA libraries with sample barcodes and UMIs came from 5'RACE using constant-segment primers. Using its own MiXCR run on the 5' RACE reads, TCRdb lists one record per CDR3 protein. The sample has about 400,000 distinct CDR3 sequences; roughly a quarter are singletons. Sequenced material: PBMCs or a T cell subset sorted from them (not recorded which). The J gene is TRBJ1-2, the V gene TRBV7-9, with D uncertain. This clonotype was obtained from an adult woman who had mild COVID-19 (a few samples of this study predate the infection). Cell type and time point are not known. CDR3 sequence: CASSLDGGGIDYGYTF. In DNA, the CDR3 is TGTGCCAGCAGCTTAGATGGAGGAGGGATTGACTATGGCTACACCTTC.